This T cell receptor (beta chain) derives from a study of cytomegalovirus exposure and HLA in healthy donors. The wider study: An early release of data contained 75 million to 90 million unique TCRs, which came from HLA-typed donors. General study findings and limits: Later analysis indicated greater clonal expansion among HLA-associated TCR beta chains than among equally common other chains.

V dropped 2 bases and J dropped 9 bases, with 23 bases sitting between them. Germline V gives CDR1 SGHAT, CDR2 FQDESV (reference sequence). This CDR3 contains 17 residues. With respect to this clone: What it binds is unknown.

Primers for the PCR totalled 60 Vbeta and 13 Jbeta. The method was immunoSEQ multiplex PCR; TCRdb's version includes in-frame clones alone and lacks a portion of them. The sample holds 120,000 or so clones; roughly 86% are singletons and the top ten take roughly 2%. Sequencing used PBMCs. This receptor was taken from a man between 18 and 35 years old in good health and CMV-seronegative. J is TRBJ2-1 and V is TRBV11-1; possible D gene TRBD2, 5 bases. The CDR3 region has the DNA TGTGCCAGCAGCTTACGGGTCGGGAACGGGGAGAGGAGTGAGCAGTTCTTC. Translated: CASSLRVGNGERSEQFF.